The 23 T cell receptor beta chains reported below all come from one sample, sequenced in a study of CD8 T cells in Susac syndrome. The authors reverse transcribed roughly 0.5 to 1 ug RNA with random hexamers. TCRdb itself ran the immunoSEQ multiplex PCR reads through MiXCR, one entry per CDR3 protein. Of tens of thousands of distinct CDR3 sequences listed, 93% are singletons. The source material was CD4+ T cells from PBMCs. The receptors originated from a human donor with Susac syndrome.

The chain has TRBV7-6 and TRBJ2-7; D is possibly TRBD2 (7 bases). Germline-derived CDR1 and CDR2 are SGHVS and FNYEAQ. The length of the CDR3 is 16 residues. The V gene lost 3 bases and the J gene lost 2 bases, with 17 bases spanning the gap. CDR3 in amino acids: CASSLKGGVVAYEQYF. In nucleotides, the CDR3 is TGTGCCAGCAGCTTGAAAGGGGGGGTCGTGGCCTACGAGCAGTACTTC.

The V and J genes are TRBV9 and TRBJ2-3; no firm D call. There are 13 residues in the CDR3. Germline V gene lookup returns CDR1 SGDLS and CDR2 YYNGEE. The ends were cut back, 0 bases at V and 1 base at J, with 3 bases in the middle. DNA for the CDR3: TGTGCCAGCAGCGTAGAGGGCACAGATACGCAGTATTTT. Protein product: CASSVEGTDTQYF.

Only one count was recorded for this clonotype. The rearrangement joins TRBV20-1 to TRBJ1-5; D call uncertain. This CDR3 spans 12 amino acids. The germline gives CDR1 DFQATT, CDR2 SNEGSKA (reference sequence). The ends were cut back, 3 bases at V and 4 bases at J, with 7 bases in the middle. The CDR3 nucleotides read TGCAGTGCTAGGACAAGTAATCAGCCCCAGCATTTT. It yields the protein CSARTSNQPQHF.

The chain links TRBV7-2 to TRBJ2-5; D remains unclear. This CDR3 region has 17 residues. Germline CDR1 and CDR2: SGHTA and FQGNSA. Trimming took off 3 bases at V and 0 bases at J, with 17 bases between the two ends. CDR3 loop: CASSLSQKRRYQETQYF. The DNA of the CDR3 is TGTGCCAGCAGCTTGAGTCAAAAGCGACGGTACCAAGAGACCCAGTACTTC.

This clonotype has just a few counts. The rearrangement links TRBV7-9 to TRBJ2-7, with 8 bases that match TRBD2. Germline V lookup: CDR1 SEHNR, CDR2 FQNEAQ (reference sequence). The junction had 4 bases not matched to a gene; V was cut back by 1 base and J by 5 bases. CDR3 size: 14 residues. The CDR3 sequence: CASSLDGGVHEQYF. The CDR3 nucleotides are TGTGCCAGCAGCTTAGACGGGGGGGTCCACGAGCAGTACTTC.

The chain links TRBV7-9 to TRBJ2-2; D call uncertain. The germline V gene encodes CDR1 SEHNR and CDR2 FQNEAQ (reference sequence). The V gene lost 2 bases and the J gene lost 7 bases, with 5 bases spanning the gap. This CDR3 spans 12 amino acids. The DNA for the CDR3 is TGTGCCAGCAGCTTAAGGGACGGGGAGCTGTTTTTT. Residues: CASSLRDGELFF. Full variable domain (rest looked up from reference TRBV7-9 and TRBJ2-2): DTGVSQNPRHKITKRGQNVTFRCDPISEHNRLYWYRQTLGQGPEFLTYFQNEAQLEKSRLLSDRFSAERPKGSFSTLEIQRTEQGDSAMYLCASSLRDGELFFGEGSRLTVL.

In nucleotides, the CDR3 is TGTGCCAGCAGCGACCGCGGCAGGGCCGGGTATGGCTACACCTTC. It translates to CASSDRGRAGYGYTF. The rearrangement joins TRBV3-1 to TRBJ1-2; D perhaps matches TRBD1 (5 bases). This CDR3 is built from 15 residues. Germline CDR1 and CDR2: LGHDT and YNNKEL (reference sequence). V was pared by 5 bases and J by 5 bases, with 18 bases between.

V is TRBV30 and J is TRBJ1-2; D call uncertain. Trimming took 1 base from V and 4 from J, leaving 13 bases between them. This CDR3 region has 14 residues. Germline loops: CDR1 GTSNPN, CDR2 SVGIG (reference sequence). In nucleotides, the CDR3 is TGTGCCTGGAGTGCGGTCACTGGGCCCTATGGCTACACCTTC. It specifies CAWSAVTGPYGYTF.

CDR3 residues: CASSQDRRAGPTANTGELFF. The CDR3 region has the DNA TGTGCCAGCAGCCAAGATAGACGGGCAGGGCCAACCGCGAACACCGGGGAGCTGTTTTTT. The chain couples TRBV4-2 to TRBJ2-2; possibly TRBD1 for D (5 bases). The V gene lost 0 bases and the J gene lost 0 bases, with 20 bases spanning the gap. Germline CDR1 and CDR2: LGHNA and YNFKEQ. The CDR3 consists of 20 residues.

This clonotype has a single count. The chain recombines TRBV6-5 with TRBJ1-2, with 9 bases fitting TRBD1. In germline, CDR1 is MNHEY, CDR2 SVGAGI. After removal of 6 bases from V and 7 bases from J, the junction contained 6 bases not matched to a gene. The CDR3 totals 13 residues. CDR3 in DNA: TGTGCCAGCAGCCGGGACAGGGATGCTGGCTACACCTTC. Its protein product is CASSRDRDAGYTF.

This clonotype occurred once. V gene TRBV5-1 combines with J gene TRBJ2-6; 9 bases agree with TRBD1. The CDR3 loop spans 19 amino acids. Germline values: CDR1 SGHRS, CDR2 YFSETQ. The ends lost 4 bases at V and 0 bases at J; junction bases unmatched: 11. The CDR3 nucleotides read TGCGCCAGCAGCGCTCTCCCGGGACAGGGAAGCTCTGGGGCCAACGTCCTGACTTTC. It translates to CASSALPGQGSSGANVLTF.

The chain carries TRBV29-1 and TRBJ2-7, with 11 bases that match TRBD1. The germline gives CDR1 SQVTM, CDR2 ANQGSEA. V was pared by 6 bases and J by 0 bases, with 4 bases of the junction left unmatched. The CDR3 totals 14 residues. CDR3 nucleotides: TGCAGCGTCGTTGGACAGGGGGCCTCCTACGAGCAGTACTTC. Its translation is CSVVGQGASYEQYF.

V usage is TRBV7-3 and J usage is TRBJ1-6; D unresolved. V was pared by 3 bases and J by 10 bases, with 10 bases between. This CDR3 contains 13 residues. Germline V gene lookup returns CDR1 SGHTA and CDR2 FQGTGA. This CDR3 reads CASSFDEYSPLHF. The CDR3 DNA reads TGTGCCAGCAGCTTCGACGAGTACTCACCCCTCCACTTT.

This chain connects TRBV6-2 or TRBV6-3 to TRBJ2-7; tentatively, D is TRBD1 (6 bases). The CDR3 covers 15 residues. Germline V gene lookup returns CDR1 MNHEY and CDR2 SVGEGT. V lost 2 bases and J lost 3, with 14 bases in between. This CDR3 is CASSYPNRVRYEQYF. Here the CDR3 DNA reads TGTGCCAGCAGTTACCCGAACAGGGTCCGCTACGAGCAGTACTTC.

This chain connects TRBV7-2 to TRBJ1-6, with D unclear. Germline-derived CDR1 and CDR2 are SGHTA and FQGNSA. CDR3 length equals 15 residues. The V and J ends lost 9 bases and 8 bases respectively, with 20 bases between them. The chain's CDR3 is CASQPSRALDSPLHF. The CDR3 DNA reads TGTGCCAGTCAGCCGTCCCGAGCCTTAGATTCACCCCTCCACTTT.

This chain uses TRBV5-4 with TRBJ2-5; D may correspond to TRBD1 or TRBD2 (5 bases each). Looked up from germline, CDR1 is SGHNT and CDR2 is YYREEE (reference sequence). This CDR3 contains 14 residues. V was trimmed by 3 bases and J by 5 bases, leaving 14 bases between them. The CDR3 DNA follows: TGTGCCAGCAGCTGGGGCGGGTATTACGAGACCCAGTACTTC. Protein: CASSWGGYYETQYF.

The V and J genes are TRBV7-3 and TRBJ1-1; D is uncertain. This CDR3 is 14 amino acids long. In germline, CDR1 is SGHTA, CDR2 FQGTGA. Trimming cost V 5 bases and J 9 bases, with 19 bases left between them. The CDR3 protein is CASSPSLTSQKAFF. CDR3 nucleotides: TGTGCCAGCAGCCCCTCTTTAACCTCCCAAAAAGCTTTCTTT.

V and J are TRBV30 and TRBJ2-1; 10 positions agree with TRBD2. The CDR3 is 15 residues long. V was clipped by 2 bases and J by 5 bases; unmatched bases: 6. The germline CDR1 and CDR2 sequences are GTSNPN and SVGIG (reference sequence). Written as DNA, the CDR3 is TGTGCCTGGAGTCGACTAGCGGGTCATAACAATGAGCAGTTCTTC. It specifies CAWSRLAGHNNEQFF.

This clonotype was detected once. The chain is built from TRBV3-1 and TRBJ1-6; D may be TRBD1 (5 bases). Germline V gene sequence: CDR1 LGHDT, CDR2 YNNKEL (reference sequence). Trimming took 4 bases from V and 5 from J, leaving 12 bases between them. The CDR3 length is 15 residues. CDR3 sequence (DNA): TGTGCCAGCAGCCGGGACCGGGCCAATAATTCACCCCTCCACTTT. Amino acid sequence: CASSRDRANNSPLHF.

The CDR3 sequence: CASTWGHWNTGELFF. The CDR3 region has the DNA TGCGCCAGCACCTGGGGCCATTGGAACACCGGGGAGCTGTTTTTT. This sequence joins TRBV5-1 and TRBJ2-2, with D perhaps matching TRBD1 (5 bases). The V end lost 6 bases, the J end lost 1 base, and 13 bases lay between the germline ends. The CDR3 spans 15 residues. Germline V gene data show CDR1 as SGHRS and CDR2 as YFSETQ.

The CDR3 nucleotides are TGTGCCAGTAGTATGTTGGCAGGGAGCGGAAGCTCCTACGAGCAGTACTTC. Its protein product is CASSMLAGSGSSYEQYF. The gene calls are TRBV19 and TRBJ2-7, with D perhaps TRBD1 or TRBD2 (5 bases each). The CDR3 sequence is 17 residues long. Germline CDR1 reads LNHDA; CDR2 reads SQIVND (reference sequence). The germline V and J ends were trimmed by 3 bases and 0 bases, with 18 bases remaining between them.

The V call is TRBV6-2 or TRBV6-3, the J call TRBJ2-7; D might be TRBD2 (6 bases). The V gene lost 5 bases and the J gene lost 7 bases, with 12 bases spanning the gap. The CDR3 covers 12 residues. Germline CDR1 and CDR2: MNHEY and SVGEGT. The CDR3 loop reads CASSDPRGEQYF. CDR3 nucleotides: TGTGCCAGCAGTGATCCCCGGGGGGAGCAGTACTTC.

The chain uses TRBV28 and TRBJ2-5; unclear D gene. Trimming took off 6 bases at V and 1 base at J, with 24 bases between the two ends. The CDR3 contains 18 residues. In germline, CDR1 is MDHEN, CDR2 SYDVKM. Written as DNA, the CDR3 is TGTGCCAGCAGACCCCCCGTCGGGTTTTTGACTTCCCAAGAGACCCAGTACTTC. Translating gives CASRPPVGFLTSQETQYF.